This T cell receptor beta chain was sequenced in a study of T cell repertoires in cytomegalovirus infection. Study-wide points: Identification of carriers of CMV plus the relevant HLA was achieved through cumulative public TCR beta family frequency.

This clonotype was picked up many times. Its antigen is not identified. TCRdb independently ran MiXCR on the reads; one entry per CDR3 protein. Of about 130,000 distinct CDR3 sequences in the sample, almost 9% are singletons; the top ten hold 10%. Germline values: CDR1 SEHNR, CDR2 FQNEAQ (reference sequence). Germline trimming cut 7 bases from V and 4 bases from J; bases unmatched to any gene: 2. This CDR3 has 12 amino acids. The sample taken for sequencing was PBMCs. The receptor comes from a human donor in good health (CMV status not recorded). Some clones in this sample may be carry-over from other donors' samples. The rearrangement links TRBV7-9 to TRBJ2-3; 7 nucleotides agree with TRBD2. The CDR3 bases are TGTGCCAGCACCCGGGAGGCAGATACGCAGTATTTT. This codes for CASTREADTQYF.